The 27 T cell receptor beta chains given below trace back to one sample, sequenced in a study of CD8+ T cells in alopecia areata. Noted treatment: oral pan-JAK inhibitor, 5-10 mg twice daily. Sequencing relied on a cDNA template that was reverse transcribed from extracted RNA. Assay: immunoSEQ multiplex PCR; the TCRdb copy retains only in-frame clones and omits some. The sample has hundreds of thousands of clones, about 60% seen once. The sample here was CD4+ T cells sorted from blood, taken around week 54, from a patient treated with tofacitinib. Receptor source: a human donor with alopecia areata.

The genes are TRBV30 and TRBJ2-1; D assignment may be TRBD1 or TRBD2 (6 bases each). Trimming stripped 4 bases from V and 7 bases from J, with 11 bases between. The CDR3 contains 12 residues. Per the germline V gene, CDR1 is GTSNPN and CDR2 is SVGIG (reference sequence). Here the CDR3 reads CAWNLGGNEQFF. CDR3 DNA sequence: TGTGCCTGGAACTTAGGGGGGAATGAGCAGTTCTTC. Filled out from reference TRBV30 and TRBJ2-1, the complete variable domain reads SQTIHQWPATLVQPVGSPLSLECTVEGTSNPNLYWYRQAAGRGLQLLFYSVGIGQISSEVPQNLSASRPQDRQFILSSKKLLLSDSGFYLCAWNLGGNEQFFGPGTRLTVL.

This clone was observed a few times. The CDR3 reads CASSHTGSTTEAFF. The CDR3 DNA follows: TGCGCCAGCAGCCACACCGGGAGTACCACTGAAGCTTTCTTT. The chain employs TRBV4-3 and TRBJ1-1, with no clear D. The germline V and J ends were trimmed by 3 bases and 4 bases, with 12 bases remaining between them. The CDR3 covers 14 residues. Germline CDR1 reads LGHNA; CDR2 reads YSLEER.

The table lists this clone with a count of one. The chain employs TRBV7-2 and TRBJ1-1; D unclear. In germline, CDR1 is SGHTA, CDR2 FQGNSA. The CDR3 has 13 residues. Trimming shortened V by 6 bases and J by 0 bases, and 8 bases separated the two germline ends. The CDR3 DNA follows: TGTGCCAGCAGGGAGGCCGTGAACACTGAAGCTTTCTTT. It translates to CASREAVNTEAFF.

V is TRBV30 and J is TRBJ2-3; TRBD2 matches 9 bases. This CDR3 spans 16 amino acids. Germline CDR1 reads GTSNPN; CDR2 reads SVGIG (reference sequence). V lost 1 base, J lost 2 bases, and 7 bases stayed unmatched. CDR3 in DNA: TGTGCCTGGAGTGCCCTTCTAGCGGGGCCCACAGATACGCAGTATTTT. This sequence encodes CAWSALLAGPTDTQYF.

V gene TRBV25-1 combines with J gene TRBJ2-7, with TRBD2 matching 7 bases. The V gene's germline CDR1 is MGHDK and CDR2 SYGVNS. J gave up 1 base and V 6 bases, and 3 bases lay outside the gene matches. This CDR3 spans 13 amino acids. CDR3 sequence reads: CASRSGASYEQYF. In DNA form, the CDR3 reads TGTGCCAGCAGAAGCGGGGCTTCCTACGAGCAGTACTTC.

The rearrangement links TRBV30 to TRBJ1-5, with D possibly TRBD1 on 6 matching bases. The CDR3 extends over 13 amino acids. Germline assignment: CDR1 GTSNPN and CDR2 SVGIG (reference sequence). V was pared by 3 bases and J by 6 bases, with 12 bases between. In DNA form, the CDR3 reads TGTGCCTGGAGAGAACAGGGAGGTCAGCCCCAGCATTTT. Residues: CAWREQGGQPQHF.

This chain uses TRBV30 with TRBJ1-2, with a tentative D call TRBD1 (6 bases). Trimming removed 2 bases from V and 3 bases from J, with 10 bases in between. The CDR3 has 13 residues. Germline CDR1 is GTSNPN and CDR2 is SVGIG (reference sequence). DNA for the CDR3: TGTGCCTGGAGTCGACAGGACTACTATGGCTACACCTTC. Amino acids: CAWSRQDYYGYTF.

The chain recombines TRBV6-1 with TRBJ2-6, with D unclear. CDR3 length equals 15 residues. V lost 11 bases and J lost 0, with 14 bases in between. Germline CDR1 MNHNS, CDR2 SASEGT. CDR3 amino acids: CAGSVGRSGANVLTF. For the CDR3, the DNA is TGTGCCGGATCTGTCGGGCGCTCTGGGGCCAACGTCCTGACTTTC.

V usage is TRBV30 and J usage is TRBJ1-4; D is unclear. The germline V gene encodes CDR1 GTSNPN and CDR2 SVGIG (reference sequence). The CDR3 has 11 residues. V dropped 2 bases and J dropped 7 bases, with 5 bases sitting between them. CDR3 DNA sequence: TGTGCCTGGAGTAGCGGTGAAAAACTGTTTTTT. As protein: CAWSSGEKLFF.

This chain links TRBV5-1 with TRBJ1-2; D is undetermined. Germline assignment: CDR1 SGHRS and CDR2 YFSETQ. The V and J ends lost 4 bases and 8 bases respectively, with 18 bases between them. The CDR3 has 14 amino acids. CDR3 amino acids: CASSPIQDFSGYTF. CDR3 bases: TGCGCCAGCAGCCCCATCCAGGACTTTAGCGGCTACACCTTC.

This clone has a count of ten or more. The chain has TRBV18 and TRBJ1-1; TRBD1 might be the D (5 bases). V was shortened by 3 bases and J by 11 bases, with 13 bases between the two germline ends. This CDR3 comprises 12 residues. CDR1 KGHSH and CDR2 LQKENI come from the germline V gene. The CDR3 sequence is CASSPADRMAFF. CDR3 DNA: TGTGCCAGCTCACCGGCCGACAGAATGGCTTTCTTT.

This clone turned up a few times. The chain recombines TRBV29-1 with TRBJ1-1; D uncertain. The germline CDR1 and CDR2 sequences are SQVTM and ANQGSEA. The length of the CDR3 is 14 residues. Trimming shortened V by 3 bases and J by 3 bases, and 14 bases separated the two germline ends. The CDR3 sequence: CSVEGSFRYTEAFF. For the CDR3, the DNA is TGCAGCGTTGAGGGGTCATTCAGGTACACTGAAGCTTTCTTT.

Here the CDR3 DNA reads TGCGCCAGCAGCTTGGCTGTGGGACAGGGATCTGGGGCCAACGTCCTGACTTTC. Its protein is CASSLAVGQGSGANVLTF. The chain is built from TRBV5-1 and TRBJ2-6; 9 bases agree with TRBD1. The trim removed 0 bases at V and 1 base at J, leaving 5 bases unmatched. CDR3 length: 18 residues. Germline V gene lookup returns CDR1 SGHRS and CDR2 YFSETQ.

This clone was recorded once. V and J are TRBV5-1 and TRBJ2-7; D might be TRBD1 or TRBD2, each matching 6 bases. V was pared by 0 bases and J by 9 bases, with 10 bases between. Germline CDR1 SGHRS, CDR2 YFSETQ. This CDR3 region has 12 residues. As DNA, the CDR3 is TGCGCCAGCAGCTTGGAAGGGGGGATGCAGTACTTC. Translated: CASSLEGGMQYF.

The chain employs TRBV30 and TRBJ2-5, with D tentatively TRBD2 (6 bases). This CDR3 contains 12 residues. V lost 4 bases and J lost 0, with 6 bases in between. The germline CDR1 and CDR2 sequences are GTSNPN and SVGIG (reference sequence). The CDR3 sequence: CAWTGDQETQYF. CDR3 nucleotide sequence: TGTGCCTGGACGGGGGACCAAGAGACCCAGTACTTC. Supplemented by reference TRBV30 and TRBJ2-5, the full variable domain reads SQTIHQWPATLVQPVGSPLSLECTVEGTSNPNLYWYRQAAGRGLQLLFYSVGIGQISSEVPQNLSASRPQDRQFILSSKKLLLSDSGFYLCAWTGDQETQYFGPGTRLLVL.

The chain employs TRBV5-1 and TRBJ1-1; D uncertain. Germline V gene lookup returns CDR1 SGHRS and CDR2 YFSETQ. This CDR3 is built from 13 residues. Trimming took 0 bases from V and 4 from J, leaving 7 bases between them. CDR3 sequence: CASSLVKGTEAFF. CDR3 DNA sequence: TGCGCCAGCAGCTTGGTTAAGGGCACTGAAGCTTTCTTT. Based on the CDR3 plus reference TRBV5-1 and TRBJ1-1, the full variable domain is KAGVTQTPRYLIKTRGQQVTLSCSPISGHRSVSWYQQTPGQGLQFLFEYFSETQRNKGNFPGRFSGRQFSNSRSEMNVSTLELGDSALYLCASSLVKGTEAFFGQGTRLTVV.

The rearrangement links TRBV6-6 to TRBJ1-1; 9 nucleotides align to TRBD1. V lost 4 bases to trimming and J lost 1 base; unmatched junction nucleotides: 1. The CDR3 sequence is 14 residues long. Germline V lookup: CDR1 MNHNY, CDR2 SVGAGI (reference sequence). CDR3 in DNA: TGTGCCAGCAGTTGGACAGGGGCGAACACTGAAGCTTTCTTT. It codes for CASSWTGANTEAFF.

The CDR3 nucleotides read TGTGCTAGTGGTTCGGGACGTCAGATTTATGGCTACACCTTC. Protein product: CASGSGRQIYGYTF. The chain carries TRBV12-5 and TRBJ1-2, with a possible D match to TRBD1 (5 bases). Germline-derived CDR1 and CDR2 are LGHNT and FRNRAP. V lost 4 bases and J lost 5, with 14 bases in between. CDR3 size: 14 residues. The variable domain in full, with the rest retrieved from reference TRBV12-5 and TRBJ1-2, is DARVTQTPRHKVTEMGQEVTMRCQPILGHNTVFWYRQTMMQGLELLAYFRNRAPLDDSGMPKDRFSAEMPDATLATLKIQPSEPRDSAVYFCASGSGRQIYGYTFGSGTRLTVV.

The chain recombines TRBV29-1 with TRBJ2-1; TRBD2 matches at 9 bases. Germline lookup yields CDR1 SQVTM and CDR2 ANQGSEA. The V and J ends lost 7 bases and 7 bases, in that order; junction bases with no gene match: 11. The length of the CDR3 is 14 residues. The CDR3 sequence: CSGQGLAGPNEQFF. The CDR3 nucleotides are TGCAGCGGCCAGGGTCTAGCGGGACCTAATGAGCAGTTCTTC.

The V call is TRBV2, the J call TRBJ2-6; D remains unclear. CDR1 and CDR2 (germline): SNHLY, FYNNEI. This CDR3 has 15 amino acids. V lost 2 bases and J lost 0, with 5 bases in between. CDR3 coding DNA: TGTGCCAGCAGTGAAATCGCCTCTGGGGCCAACGTCCTGACTTTC. It yields the protein CASSEIASGANVLTF.

This clone has only one observation. The V call is TRBV7-9, the J call TRBJ2-7, with D perhaps matching TRBD1 (5 bases). This CDR3 contains 14 residues. V lost 4 bases and J lost 5, with 15 bases in between. The germline V gene has CDR1 SEHNR and CDR2 FQNEAQ (reference sequence). CDR3 amino acids: CASSSDKGLNEQYF. CDR3 sequence (DNA): TGTGCCAGCAGCTCGGACAAGGGGCTTAACGAGCAGTACTTC.

The chain uses TRBV5-4 and TRBJ1-6; D is possibly TRBD1 (5 bases). Germline CDR1 is SGHNT and CDR2 is YYREEE (reference sequence). Trimming removed 4 bases from V and 2 bases from J, with 10 bases in between. The CDR3 contains 15 residues. The CDR3 sequence is CASSLAGTYNSPLHF. For the CDR3, the DNA is TGTGCCAGCAGCCTGGCAGGGACCTATAATTCACCCCTCCACTTT.

The chain combines TRBV29-1 with TRBJ2-7; D uncertain. This CDR3 is built from 11 residues. Trimming shortened V by 5 bases and J by 6 bases, and 11 bases separated the two germline ends. Germline V gives CDR1 SQVTM, CDR2 ANQGSEA. This chain's CDR3 is CSVNLAAEQYF. CDR3 sequence (DNA): TGCAGCGTTAACCTGGCAGCCGAGCAGTACTTC.

With regard to this clone: Additional DNA sequences in this sample encode the identical CDR3. The gene calls are TRBV30 and TRBJ1-5, with D unresolved. The length of the CDR3 is 14 residues. The germline CDR1 and CDR2 sequences are GTSNPN and SVGIG (reference sequence). The V end lost 0 bases, the J end lost 2 bases, and 8 bases lay between the germline ends. CDR3 sequence (DNA): TGTGCCTGGAGTGTATCGGTAGGCAATCAGCCCCAGCATTTT. Protein: CAWSVSVGNQPQHF.

In DNA form, the CDR3 reads TGCGCCAGCACCACTGCCATCGGGAAGACAGATACGCAGTATTTT. Translated, it gives CASTTAIGKTDTQYF. J is TRBJ2-3 and V is TRBV5-1; D might be TRBD2 (5 bases). V lost 6 bases and J lost 3, with 17 bases in between. This CDR3 is built from 15 residues. Germline assignment: CDR1 SGHRS and CDR2 YFSETQ.

The chain couples TRBV5-4 to TRBJ2-5, with 8 bases matching TRBD2. This CDR3 spans 15 amino acids. Germline V gene lookup returns CDR1 SGHNT and CDR2 YYREEE (reference sequence). V lost 0 bases to trimming and J lost 5 bases; unmatched junction nucleotides: 6. CDR3 bases: TGTGCCAGCAGCTTGGGTTTAGCGGGGTTGGAGACCCAGTACTTC. The encoded protein is CASSLGLAGLETQYF.

This chain joins TRBV5-1 and TRBJ1-1; possible D gene TRBD1, 5 bases. V gave up 4 bases and J gave up 3 bases, with 10 bases separating them. CDR1 and CDR2 (germline): SGHRS, YFSETQ. The CDR3 is made up of 13 amino acids. The CDR3 DNA sequence: TGCGCCAGCAGCGAGGGGCTCGACACTGAAGCTTTCTTT. This encodes CASSEGLDTEAFF. The complete variable domain, with remaining parts taken from reference TRBV5-1 and TRBJ1-1, reads KAGVTQTPRYLIKTRGQQVTLSCSPISGHRSVSWYQQTPGQGLQFLFEYFSETQRNKGNFPGRFSGRQFSNSRSEMNVSTLELGDSALYLCASSEGLDTEAFFGQGTRLTVV.